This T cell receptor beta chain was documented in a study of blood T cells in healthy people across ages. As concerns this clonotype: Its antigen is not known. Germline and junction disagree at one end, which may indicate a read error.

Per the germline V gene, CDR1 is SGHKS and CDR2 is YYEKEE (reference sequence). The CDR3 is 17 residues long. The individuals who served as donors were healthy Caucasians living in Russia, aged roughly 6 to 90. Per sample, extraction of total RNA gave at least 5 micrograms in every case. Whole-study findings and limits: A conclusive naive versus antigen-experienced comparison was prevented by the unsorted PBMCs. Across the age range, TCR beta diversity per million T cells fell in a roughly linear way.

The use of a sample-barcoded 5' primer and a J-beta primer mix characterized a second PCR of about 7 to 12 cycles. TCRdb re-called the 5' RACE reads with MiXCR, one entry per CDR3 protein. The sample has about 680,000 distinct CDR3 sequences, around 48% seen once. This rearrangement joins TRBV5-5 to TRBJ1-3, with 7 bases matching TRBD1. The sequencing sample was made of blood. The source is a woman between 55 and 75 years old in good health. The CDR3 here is CAGSLFPPTGTGNTIYF. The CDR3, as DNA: TGTGCCGGCAGCTTGTTCCCGCCGACAGGGACTGGAAACACCATATATTTT.